One sample yielded the 4 T cell receptor beta chains listed below, sequenced in a study of blood T cell repertoires in COVID-19. Sequencing used immunoSEQ multiplex PCR; TCRdb keeps in-frame clones, though not all of them. This sample carries fewer than 350,000 clones, approximately 90% of them seen once, and the ten largest clones take 2.3%. The specimen was PBMCs or T cells enriched from blood (not recorded which). The receptors come from a woman in her thirties or forties with acute COVID-19.

This clone appeared a single time. The chain couples TRBV7-9 to TRBJ1-1; TRBD1 agrees at 7 bases. The length of the CDR3 is 15 residues. The V and J ends lost 5 bases and 1 base, in that order; junction bases with no gene match: 7. CDR1 is SEHNR, CDR2 FQNEAQ, per germline (reference sequence). Here the CDR3 reads CASSRDGQANTEAFF. CDR3 nucleotide sequence: TGTGCCAGCAGCCGTGACGGACAGGCGAACACTGAAGCTTTCTTT.

The chain couples TRBV19 to TRBJ2-2, with 8 nucleotides matching TRBD1. The junction had 9 bases not matched to a gene; V was cut back by 8 bases and J by 4 bases. The CDR3 sequence is 15 residues long. Germline V lookup: CDR1 LNHDA, CDR2 SQIVND (reference sequence). The CDR3 reads CASLPGGLGTGELFF. For the CDR3, the DNA is TGTGCCAGTCTACCAGGGGGCTTGGGCACCGGGGAGCTGTTTTTT. Full variable domain (missing parts from reference TRBV19 and TRBJ2-2): DGGITQSPKYLFRKEGQNVTLSCEQNLNHDAMYWYRQDPGQGLRLIYYSQIVNDFQKGDIAEGYSVSREKKESFPLTVTSAQKNPTAFYLCASLPGGLGTGELFFGEGSRLTVL.

The J gene is TRBJ1-2, the V gene TRBV5-1; D possibly corresponds to TRBD1 (6 bases). V gave up 5 bases and J gave up 4 bases, with 15 bases separating them. The CDR3 extends over 14 amino acids. From germline, CDR1 is SGHRS and CDR2 YFSETQ. The CDR3 here is CASSRGGAGYGYTF. The CDR3 DNA reads TGCGCCAGCAGTCGTGGGGGCGCAGGCTATGGCTACACCTTC.

V gene TRBV2 combines with J gene TRBJ1-1, with D uncertain. The CDR3 has 13 amino acids. The germline CDR1 and CDR2 sequences are SNHLY and FYNNEI. Trimming removed 3 bases at V and 3 bases at J, with 8 bases between. The CDR3 nucleotides are TGTGCCAGCAGTGAGACGGGTTACACTGAAGCTTTCTTT. Residues: CASSETGYTEAFF.